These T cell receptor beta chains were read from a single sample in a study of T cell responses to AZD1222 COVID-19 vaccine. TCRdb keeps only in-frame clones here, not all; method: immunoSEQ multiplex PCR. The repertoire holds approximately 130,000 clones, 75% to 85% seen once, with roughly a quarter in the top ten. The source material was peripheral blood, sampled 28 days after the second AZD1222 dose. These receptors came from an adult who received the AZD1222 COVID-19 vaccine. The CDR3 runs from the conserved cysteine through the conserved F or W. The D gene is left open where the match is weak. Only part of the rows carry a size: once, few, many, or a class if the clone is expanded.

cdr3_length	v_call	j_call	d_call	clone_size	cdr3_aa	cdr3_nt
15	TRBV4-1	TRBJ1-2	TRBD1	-	CASSRVDRADYGYTF	TGCGCCAGCAGCCGGGTAGACAGGGCGGACTATGGCTACACCTTC
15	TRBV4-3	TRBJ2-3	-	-	CASSPGTASTDTQYF	TGCGCCAGCAGCCCCGGGACCGCTAGCACAGATACGCAGTATTTT
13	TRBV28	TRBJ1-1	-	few	CASRKQGGTEAFF	TGTGCCAGCAGGAAACAGGGTGGTACTGAAGCTTTCTTT
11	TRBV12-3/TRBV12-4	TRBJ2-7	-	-	CASRQGYEQYF	TGTGCCAGCAGACAGGGCTACGAGCAGTACTTC
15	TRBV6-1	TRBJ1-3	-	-	CASSETDSSGNTIYF	TGTGCCAGCAGCGAAACGGACAGCTCTGGAAACACCATATATTTT
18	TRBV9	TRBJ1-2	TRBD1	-	CASSPWRTGPQTNYGYTF	TGTGCCAGCAGCCCTTGGAGGACAGGACCCCAAACTAACTATGGCTACACCTTC
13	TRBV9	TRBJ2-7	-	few	CASSASQTHEQYF	TGTGCCAGCAGCGCCTCACAGACCCACGAGCAGTACTTC
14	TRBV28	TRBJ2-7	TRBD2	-	CASQSGGPLYEQYF	TGTGCCAGTCAGAGCGGGGGGCCGCTCTATGAGCAGTACTTC
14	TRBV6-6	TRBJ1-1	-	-	CASSYSIGGTEAFF	TGTGCCAGCAGTTACTCGATTGGAGGCACTGAAGCTTTCTTT
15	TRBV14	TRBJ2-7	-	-	CASSQGRAAFYEQYF	TGTGCCAGCAGCCAAGGGCGGGCAGCCTTCTACGAGCAGTACTTC
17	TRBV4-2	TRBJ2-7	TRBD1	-	CASSQIITGGSSYEQYF	TGTGCCAGCAGCCAAATCATTACAGGGGGAAGCTCCTACGAGCAGTACTTC
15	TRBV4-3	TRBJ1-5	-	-	CASSQEWGRDQPQHF	TGCGCCAGCAGCCAAGAATGGGGCCGGGATCAGCCCCAGCATTTT
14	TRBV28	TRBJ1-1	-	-	CASSLSPGNTEAFF	TGTGCCAGCAGTTTATCGCCAGGGAACACTGAAGCTTTCTTT
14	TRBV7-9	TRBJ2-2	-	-	CAGLRTSDTGELFF	TGTGCCGGGCTTAGGACTTCCGACACCGGGGAGCTGTTTTTT
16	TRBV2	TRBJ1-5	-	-	CASRPFPPGGNQPQHF	TGTGCCAGCAGGCCCTTCCCTCCGGGAGGCAATCAGCCCCAGCATTTT
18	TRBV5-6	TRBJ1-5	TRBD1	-	CASSDAGTGGLLSQPQHF	TGTGCCAGCAGTGATGCCGGGACAGGGGGCTTATTGAGTCAGCCCCAGCATTTT
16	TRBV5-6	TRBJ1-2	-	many	CASSFIQGDIGYGYTF	TGTGCCAGCAGCTTTATCCAAGGGGATATAGGTTATGGCTACACCTTC
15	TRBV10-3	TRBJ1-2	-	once	CAISEGQDGSPGYTF	TGTGCCATCAGTGAAGGGCAGGATGGATCACCTGGCTACACCTTC
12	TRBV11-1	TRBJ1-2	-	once	CASSPRDYGYTF	TGTGCCAGCAGCCCCCGGGACTATGGCTACACCTTC
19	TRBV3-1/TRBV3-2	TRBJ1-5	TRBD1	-	CASSQGLDRGSSSNQPQHF	TGTGCCAGCAGCCAAGGGTTGGACAGGGGGTCCTCGAGCAATCAGCCCCAGCATTTT
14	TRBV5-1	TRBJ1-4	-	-	CASTRGATNEKLFF	TGCGCCAGCACCCGGGGGGCAACTAATGAAAAACTGTTTTTT
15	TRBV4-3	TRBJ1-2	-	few	CASSQRVGRDYGYTF	TGCGCCAGCAGCCAGCGGGTGGGGAGAGACTATGGCTACACCTTC
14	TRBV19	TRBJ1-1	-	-	CASTLGEVGVGAFF	TGTGCCAGTACCCTGGGCGAAGTGGGCGTTGGCGCTTTCTTT
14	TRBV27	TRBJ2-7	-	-	CASSLGVGSYEQYF	TGTGCCAGCAGTTTAGGAGTAGGTTCCTACGAGCAGTACTTC
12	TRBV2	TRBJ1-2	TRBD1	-	CASNLQGNGYTF	TGTGCCAGCAACTTACAGGGGAATGGCTACACCTTC
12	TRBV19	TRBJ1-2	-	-	CASRGGVYGYTF	TGTGCCAGTAGAGGGGGAGTATATGGCTACACCTTC
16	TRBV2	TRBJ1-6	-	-	CASSEGFGGGRSPLHF	TGTGCCAGCAGTGAAGGGTTCGGGGGTGGGAGGTCACCCCTCCACTTT
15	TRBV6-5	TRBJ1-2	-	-	CASSYSAAGNYGYTF	TGTGCCAGCAGTTACTCGGCAGCGGGCAACTATGGCTACACCTTC
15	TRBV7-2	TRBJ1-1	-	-	CASSPGQKLNTEAFF	TGTGCCAGCAGCCCCGGACAAAAATTGAACACTGAAGCTTTCTTT
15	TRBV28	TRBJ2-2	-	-	CASSFRDPFFGELFF	TGTGCCAGCAGTTTTCGGGACCCCTTTTTCGGGGAGCTGTTTTTT